The next 15 T cell receptor beta chains were all read from a single sample in a study of T-cell reconstitution after alpha-beta-depleted transplantation in children. Researchers prepared the TCRbeta library using unique molecular identifiers, the study reports. TCRdb re-called the PCR reads through MiXCR, storing one row per CDR3 protein. The top ten clones hold roughly 5% of a sample with around 410,000 distinct CDR3 sequences, approximately 11% of them seen once. The sample in question was PBMCs from the stem cell graft donor, obtained from the stem cell graft. The receptor source for this set is a human donor who donated a stem cell graft to a child with acute myeloid leukemia.

At least ten counts were recorded for this clonotype. The chain carries TRBV20-1 and TRBJ1-5; tentative D call: TRBD1 (5 bases). Germline V gene sequence: CDR1 DFQATT, CDR2 SNEGSKA (reference sequence). The CDR3 totals 13 residues. The CDR3 region has the DNA TGCAGCCTCCGGGGGGATGGCAATCAGCCCCAGCATTTT. It is translated as CSLRGDGNQPQHF.

This clonotype was seen at least ten times. This chain links TRBV7-6 with TRBJ2-7; D gene uncertain. Germline V lookup: CDR1 SGHVS, CDR2 FNYEAQ. This CDR3 has 13 amino acids. The V end lost 0 bases, the J end lost 3 bases, and 6 bases lay between the germline ends. The CDR3 bases are TGTGCCAGCAGCTTAGCCGACGGCTACGAGCAGTACGTC. Its translation is CASSLADGYEQYV.

This clonotype has more than one count but fewer than ten. The V gene is TRBV27, the J gene TRBJ2-2; D perhaps matches TRBD1 (6 bases). Germline V gene data show CDR1 as MNHEY and CDR2 as SMNVEV (reference sequence). CDR3 length: 13 amino acids. V lost 2 bases and J 11 bases, leaving 12 bases between the germline ends. The CDR3 protein is CASSLISGAELFF. The CDR3 DNA is TGTGCCAGCAGTTTAATCTCAGGGGCAGAGCTGTTTTTT.

This clonotype was picked up a small number of times. The chain combines TRBV7-3 with TRBJ1-5; D call uncertain. Germline-derived CDR1 and CDR2 are SGHTA and FQGTGA. V lost 2 bases and J lost 8, with 10 bases in between. CDR3 length: 13 amino acids. The CDR3 DNA reads as TGTGCCAGCAGCTTAGGTCCTTACGAGCCCCAGCATTTT. Translation gives CASSLGPYEPQHF.

The chain joins TRBV5-4 to TRBJ1-5; 10 nucleotides match TRBD1. After removal of 0 bases from V and 2 bases from J, the junction contained 11 bases not matched to a gene. The germline gives CDR1 SGHNT, CDR2 YYREEE (reference sequence). The CDR3 contains 19 residues. This chain's CDR3 is CASSLESGQGLLGNQPQHF. The DNA for the CDR3 is TGTGCCAGCAGCTTGGAATCGGGACAGGGGCTTTTGGGCAATCAGCCCCAGCATTTT. Supplemented by reference TRBV5-4 and TRBJ1-5, the full variable domain reads ETGVTQSPTHLIKTRGQQVTLRCSSQSGHNTVSWYQQALGQGPQFIFQYYREEENGRGNFPPRFSGLQFPNYSSELNVNALELDDSALYLCASSLESGQGLLGNQPQHFGDGTRLSIL.

The rearrangement uses TRBV20-1 and TRBJ2-3, with 11 positions matching TRBD2. V gave up 5 bases and J gave up 2 bases; unmatched junction bases: 9. The CDR3 length is 16 residues. Germline V gene data show CDR1 as DFQATT and CDR2 as SNEGSKA (reference sequence). The CDR3, as DNA: TGCAGTGCTTTGCCCTTACTAGCGGGGGACACAGATACGCAGTATTTT. It translates to CSALPLLAGDTDTQYF.

There are a few counts of this clonotype. V usage is TRBV20-1 and J usage is TRBJ2-5; a weak D match, TRBD2 (5 bases). This CDR3 has 15 residues. Germline-derived CDR1 and CDR2 are DFQATT and SNEGSKA (reference sequence). V was clipped by 0 bases and J by 5 bases, with 16 bases between them. The CDR3 loop is CSARDLRRADETQYF. The CDR3 DNA follows: TGCAGTGCTAGAGATTTGAGGAGAGCGGATGAGACCCAGTACTTC.

The chain combines TRBV7-2 with TRBJ2-3; unclear D gene. CDR3 length: 15 amino acids. Looked up from germline, CDR1 is SGHTA and CDR2 is FQGNSA. Trimming removed 1 base from V and 2 bases from J, with 10 bases in between. The CDR3 DNA reads TGTGCCAGCAGCTTAGGGCAGCCAGACACAGATACGCAGTATTTT. Translation: CASSLGQPDTDTQYF.

This clonotype was observed a few times. The chain uses TRBV7-2 and TRBJ2-7, with a tentative D call TRBD2 (5 bases). V lost 2 bases to trimming and J lost 7 bases, with 15 bases between them. Germline assignment: CDR1 SGHTA and CDR2 FQGNSA. CDR3 length: 14 residues. The CDR3 coding sequence is TGTGCCAGCAGCTTAATCCGGGGAAGGGATGAGCAGTACTTC. Protein product: CASSLIRGRDEQYF.

This clonotype was picked up many times. The chain has TRBV5-1 and TRBJ2-2; D remains ambiguous. The CDR3 spans 14 residues. V was cut by 4 bases and J by 4 bases, with 11 bases left in between. The V gene's germline CDR1 is SGHRS and CDR2 YFSETQ. The CDR3 DNA reads TGCGCCAGCAGCGCAGGCCGAGGCACCGGGGAGCTGTTTTTT. Residues: CASSAGRGTGELFF.

This clonotype has more than one count but fewer than ten. V is TRBV20-1 and J is TRBJ2-2; D could derive from TRBD1 or TRBD2 (6 bases each). The CDR3 is made up of 16 amino acids. Germline loops: CDR1 DFQATT, CDR2 SNEGSKA (reference sequence). V lost 5 bases and J 4 bases, leaving 20 bases between the germline ends. CDR3 loop: CSAPDPRGPVTGELFF. The CDR3 DNA reads as TGCAGTGCTCCTGACCCTCGGGGGCCGGTCACCGGGGAGCTGTTTTTT.

The V gene is TRBV6-2 or TRBV6-3, the J gene TRBJ2-2; D may be TRBD2 (7 bases). CDR3 length equals 15 residues. CDR1 is MNHEY, CDR2 SVGEGT, per germline. Trimming removed 0 bases at V and 6 bases at J, with 11 bases between. The CDR3 coding sequence is TGTGCCAGCAGTTACTCGGGGGGGGCGTCCGGGGAGCTGTTTTTT. Its protein is CASSYSGGASGELFF.

The V gene is TRBV7-2, the J gene TRBJ2-7, with D perhaps TRBD2 (6 bases). V gave up 2 bases and J gave up 2 bases, with 10 bases separating them. Per germline, CDR1 SGHTA and CDR2 FQGNSA. The CDR3 length is 14 residues. In DNA, the CDR3 is TGTGCCAGCAGCTTATTGGGACTTGCCTACGAGCAGTACTTC. Translating gives CASSLLGLAYEQYF.

The V and J genes are TRBV7-8 and TRBJ2-1, with D unclear. V gave up 2 bases and J gave up 3 bases, with 8 bases separating them. In germline, CDR1 is SGHVS, CDR2 FQNEAQ. CDR3 length: 14 residues. The CDR3 region is CASSLRANYNEQFF. CDR3 DNA sequence: TGTGCCAGCAGCTTACGGGCCAACTACAATGAGCAGTTCTTC.

This clonotype has more than one count but fewer than ten. In DNA form, the CDR3 reads TGTGCCATCAGTGGGACGGGGGATGAAAAACTGTTTTTT. Amino acid sequence: CAISGTGDEKLFF. The gene calls are TRBV10-3 and TRBJ1-4; D is possibly TRBD1 (5 bases). The V gene's germline CDR1 is ENHRY and CDR2 SYGVKD. CDR3 length: 13 amino acids. Trimming removed 4 bases at V and 6 bases at J, with 9 bases between.